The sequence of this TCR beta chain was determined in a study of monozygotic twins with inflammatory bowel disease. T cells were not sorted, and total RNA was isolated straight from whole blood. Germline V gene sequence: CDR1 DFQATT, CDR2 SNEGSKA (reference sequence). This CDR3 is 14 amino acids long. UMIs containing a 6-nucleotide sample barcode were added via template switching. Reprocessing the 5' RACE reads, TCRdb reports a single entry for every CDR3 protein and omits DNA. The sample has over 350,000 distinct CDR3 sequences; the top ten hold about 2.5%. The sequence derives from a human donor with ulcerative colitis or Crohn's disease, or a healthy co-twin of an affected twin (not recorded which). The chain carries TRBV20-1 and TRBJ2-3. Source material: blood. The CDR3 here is CSARSQRGTDTQYF.